A single sample gave rise to the 5 T cell receptor beta chains below, sequenced in a study of tumor-infiltrating lymphocytes in primary liver carcinoma listed by TCRdb under 2017. TRIzol reagent was used to extract blood RNA from unsorted whole blood, while the DNeasy Blood & Tissue kit provided the germline DNA. TCRdb records Illumina HiSeq 2500 as the sequencer. Using a constant-region primer and ProtoScript II reverse transcriptase, TCRbeta-specific cDNA was reverse-transcribed from approximately 0.55 ug total RNA. The TCRbeta libraries were prepared through three rounds of nested multiplex PCR following a slightly modified ARM-PCR procedure. The first two PCR rounds used multiplex TRBV1-TRBV30 forward primers with a Cbeta reverse primer, each for 10 cycles. TCRdb reprocessed the public reads (quality trimming at Q25 with fastp, clone calling with MiXCR) and kept in-frame beta chains. Duplicate CDR3 protein sequences are folded into a single record with the most common DNA and genes. This sample comprises 300,000 to 350,000 distinct CDR3 sequences, 65% of them detected only once. The biggest ten clones account for about 6.5% of the sample.

The sequenced sample was peripheral blood. These receptors all stem from a middle-aged man with primary liver carcinoma and hepatitis B virus infection.

This rearrangement joins TRBV5-1 to TRBJ2-7; D gene unclear. Germline values: CDR1 SGHRS, CDR2 YFSETQ. Deletions cut 0 bases from V and 1 base from J, with 8 bases between. The CDR3 has 14 residues. This chain's CDR3 is CASSLAPSSYEQYF. CDR3 nucleotide sequence: TGCGCCAGCAGCTTGGCTCCCAGTTCCTACGAGCAGTACTTC.

This clonotype was picked up many times. The chain is built from TRBV4-2 and TRBJ2-2; D not resolved. Germline CDR1 LGHNA, CDR2 YNFKEQ. The CDR3 loop spans 14 amino acids. V was cut by 2 bases and J by 4 bases, with 8 bases left in between. DNA of the CDR3: TGTGCCAGCAGCCAATCCCCCGGCACCGGGGAGCTGTTTTTT. Its protein product is CASSQSPGTGELFF.

To note about this clonotype: The junction does not match germline at one end; this may be a read error. The J gene is TRBJ2-3, the V gene TRBV6-1; 9 positions agree with TRBD2. The CDR3 contains 17 residues. CDR1 is MNHNS, CDR2 SASEGT, per germline. The CDR3 DNA follows: TGTGCCAGCAGTGAAGCCCGGACTAGCGAGAGCACAGTTACGCAGTATTTT. Residues: CASSEARTSESTVTQYF.

This rearrangement joins TRBV6-1 to TRBJ2-3; TRBD1 aligns across 8 bases. This CDR3 is built from 16 residues. Germline V lookup: CDR1 MNHNS, CDR2 SASEGT. Losses at the gene ends were 0 bases for V and 2 bases for J; bases not matched to a gene: 4. CDR3 residues: CASSEAGDRNTDTQYF. The CDR3 region has the DNA TGTGCCAGCAGTGAAGCAGGGGACAGGAACACAGATACGCAGTATTTT.

Concerning this clonotype itself: This may stem from a read error, because a much larger clone lies one nucleotide away. This chain uses TRBV10-3 with TRBJ1-5; D is uncertain. CDR3 length: 15 amino acids. V lost 4 bases, J lost 5 bases, and 15 bases lay in between. The germline V gene has CDR1 ENHRY and CDR2 SYGVKD. DNA for the CDR3: TGTGCCATCAGTGCTGGCGTGGGTGACTATCAGCCCCAGCATTTT. This translates into CAISAGVGDYQPQHF.